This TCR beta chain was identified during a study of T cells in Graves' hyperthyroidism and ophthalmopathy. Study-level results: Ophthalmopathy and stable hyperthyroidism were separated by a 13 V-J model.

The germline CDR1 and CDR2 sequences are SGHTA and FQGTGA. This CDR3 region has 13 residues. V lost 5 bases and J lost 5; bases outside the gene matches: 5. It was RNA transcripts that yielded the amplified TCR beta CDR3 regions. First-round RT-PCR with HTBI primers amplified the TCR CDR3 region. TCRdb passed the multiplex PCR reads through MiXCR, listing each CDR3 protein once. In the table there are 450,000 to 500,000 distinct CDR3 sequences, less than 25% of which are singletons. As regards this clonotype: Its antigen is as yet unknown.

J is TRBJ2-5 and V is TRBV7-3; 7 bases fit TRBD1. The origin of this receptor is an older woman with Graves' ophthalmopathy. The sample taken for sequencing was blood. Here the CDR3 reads CASSPTGIETQYF. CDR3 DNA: TGTGCCAGCAGCCCGACAGGGATTGAGACCCAGTACTTC.